This T cell receptor (beta chain) stems from a study of OX40 agonist ivuxolimab in advanced cancers. Looking at the study overall: Partial responses were recorded for three patients, including one with hepatocellular carcinoma and two with cutaneous melanoma.

Trimming pared 1 base from V and 5 bases from J, leaving 8 bases between. The CDR3 covers 13 residues. Per germline, CDR1 SGHTA and CDR2 FQGNSA. As concerns this clone: Its antigen is not known.

Overall study results and limits: CD4+ T cells averaged fewer expanded clones than CD8+ T cells.

TCRdb's copy holds only in-frame clones and misses some; the assay was immunoSEQ multiplex PCR. The sample consists of about 66,000 clones, under 95% of them appearing once. This chain links TRBV7-2 with TRBJ2-5, with D hard to call. This clonotype was sampled from an adult with an advanced solid tumor such as melanoma, head and neck, liver or kidney cancer. The sequenced sample was CD4+ or CD8+ T cells sorted from blood, obtained in a trial of the OX40 agonist ivuxolimab. The CDR3 is CASSLGIVETQYF. The CDR3 nucleotides read TGTGCCAGCAGCTTAGGGATTGTGGAGACCCAGTACTTC.